A single sample gave rise to the 8 T cell receptor beta chains below, sequenced in a study of cytomegalovirus exposure and HLA in healthy donors. PCR employed 60 Vbeta and 13 Jbeta primers. The repertoire was sequenced with immunoSEQ multiplex PCR; TCRdb's copy has only in-frame clones and lacks some. The repertoire has 150,000 to 200,000 clones, 77% of them found once; the top ten carry approximately 1.5%. Sequenced material: PBMCs. Receptors originate from a man younger than 30 in good health and CMV-seronegative.

The chain couples TRBV6-5 to TRBJ2-2, with D perhaps TRBD1 (6 bases). CDR3 length: 16 amino acids. The germline V gene encodes CDR1 MNHEY and CDR2 SVGAGI. Between the trimmed V and J ends, which lost 4 bases and 7 bases, there was a span of 19 bases. Here the CDR3 DNA reads TGTGCCAGCAGTTCCCCCTCGTGGGGGCTGGGCGGGGAGCTGTTTTTT. The encoded protein is CASSSPSWGLGGELFF.

This clone has just one count. One end of the junction fails to match germline, which may point to a read error. The chain joins TRBV11-2 to TRBJ2-1; no firm D call. CDR1 and CDR2 (germline): SGHAT, FQNNGV. The CDR3 has 12 residues. The CDR3 DNA reads as TGTGCCAGCAGCTTGGTCGGGTTCCCTCTTATCTTC. As protein: CASSLVGFPLIF. The whole variable domain, filled in from reference TRBV11-2 and TRBJ2-1, reads EAGVAQSPRYKIIEKRQSVAFWCNPISGHATLYWYQQILGQGPKLLIQFQNNGVVDDSQLPKDRFSAERLKGVDSTLKIQPAKLEDSAVYLCASSLVGFPLIFGPGTRLTVL.

CDR3 region: CASSLLGGEQYF. CDR3 nucleotides: TGTGCCAGCAGCTTGTTAGGAGGAGAGCAGTACTTC. The V gene is TRBV7-8, the J gene TRBJ2-7; D may be TRBD2 (5 bases). Trimming took off 3 bases at V and 7 bases at J, with 10 bases between the two ends. This CDR3 spans 12 amino acids. The germline V gene encodes CDR1 SGHVS and CDR2 FQNEAQ.

CDR3 nucleotides: TGTGCCAGCAGGGGCAGATGGAACACTGAAGCTTTCTTT. Translation gives CASRGRWNTEAFF. This sequence joins TRBV2 and TRBJ1-1; the D is unclear. The V gene lost 6 bases and the J gene lost 1 base, with 9 bases spanning the gap. This CDR3 is built from 13 residues. The V gene's germline CDR1 is SNHLY and CDR2 FYNNEI.

The chain carries TRBV7-2 and TRBJ1-2; maybe TRBD1 (5 bases). Germline V gene sequence: CDR1 SGHTA, CDR2 FQGNSA. The CDR3 loop spans 14 amino acids. Trimming pared 6 bases from V and 5 bases from J, leaving 16 bases between. As DNA, the CDR3 is TGTGCCAGCAGTACCCTCCAGGGATTTTATGGCTACACCTTC. Protein sequence: CASSTLQGFYGYTF.

This chain uses TRBV18 with TRBJ1-1, with 7 bases aligning to TRBD1. Germline V gene sequence: CDR1 KGHSH, CDR2 LQKENI. This CDR3 region has 15 residues. V shed 6 bases, J shed 8 bases, and the junction held 15 bases outside the gene matches. The CDR3 protein is CASSPILGQTEEAFF. DNA for the CDR3: TGTGCCAGCTCGCCAATACTGGGACAGACAGAGGAAGCTTTCTTT.

The chain recombines TRBV10-3 with TRBJ2-7; the match to TRBD1 covers 8 bases. This CDR3 region has 16 residues. Germline V gene sequence: CDR1 ENHRY, CDR2 SYGVKD. The V gene end was trimmed by 2 bases and the J gene end by 1 base; junction bases not matched to a gene: 7. The CDR3: CAISEPGQGRSYEQYF. As DNA, the CDR3 is TGTGCCATCAGTGAGCCCGGACAGGGCAGGTCCTACGAGCAGTACTTC.

This clone appeared once. This chain connects TRBV10-3 to TRBJ2-3; 7 nucleotides line up with TRBD2. Germline V lookup: CDR1 ENHRY, CDR2 SYGVKD. This CDR3 is 15 amino acids long. The V gene end was trimmed by 2 bases and the J gene end by 2 bases; junction bases not matched to a gene: 4. Here the CDR3 reads CAISENGDYTDTQYF. In DNA form, the CDR3 reads TGTGCCATCAGTGAGAACGGGGACTACACAGATACGCAGTATTTT.